The 16 T cell receptor beta chains below all came from one sample that was sequenced in a study of blood T cell repertoires in COVID-19. Data came from immunoSEQ multiplex PCR; TCRdb stores just in-frame clones and leaves some out. The data contain 65,000 to 85,000 clones, around 90% of them singletons. Sequences were obtained from peripheral blood. The receptor set was obtained from a woman aged 18-29 years with acute or convalescent COVID-19.

The chain is built from TRBV7-2 and TRBJ2-1, with 10 bases aligning to TRBD2. V lost 1 base to trimming and J lost 3 bases; unmatched junction nucleotides: 6. Germline V gives CDR1 SGHTA, CDR2 FQGNSA. This CDR3 region has 17 residues. The chain's CDR3 is CASSLGGLAGGYNEQFF. CDR3 nucleotides: TGTGCCAGCAGCTTAGGGGGGTTAGCGGGAGGCTACAATGAGCAGTTCTTC. The full variable domain, its missing parts supplied by reference TRBV7-2 and TRBJ2-1, is GAGVSQSPSNKVTEKGKDVELRCDPISGHTALYWYRQSLGQGLEFLIYFQGNSAPDKSGLPSDRFSAERTGGSVSTLTIQRTQQEDSAVYLCASSLGGLAGGYNEQFFGPGTRLTVL.

The rearrangement joins TRBV7-9 to TRBJ1-3; D call uncertain. The CDR3 has 12 residues. Germline V gives CDR1 SEHNR, CDR2 FQNEAQ (reference sequence). Deletions cut 4 bases from V and 9 bases from J, with 10 bases between. The CDR3 nucleotides are TGTGCCAGCAGCTCACCTGGGCGCACCATATATTTT. This encodes CASSSPGRTIYF.

This clone was seen a single time. For the CDR3, the DNA is TGTGCCAGCAACAGGGGAAGTGGCTACACCTTC. Protein product: CASNRGSGYTF. The chain employs TRBV6-5 and TRBJ1-2, with 7 bases that match TRBD1. In germline, CDR1 is MNHEY, CDR2 SVGAGI. The CDR3 length is 11 residues. V was clipped by 7 bases and J by 7 bases; unmatched bases: 3.

The genes are TRBV6-2 or TRBV6-3 and TRBJ2-3; D remains ambiguous. The CDR3 is 14 residues long. The germline V and J ends were trimmed by 6 bases and 0 bases, with 10 bases remaining between them. The germline CDR1 and CDR2 sequences are MNHEY and SVGEGT. As DNA, the CDR3 is TGTGCCAGCAGCGACGGGTCTAGCACAGATACGCAGTATTTT. It is translated as CASSDGSSTDTQYF.

The chain has TRBV29-1 and TRBJ1-1; 7 nucleotides align to TRBD1. Trimming took 6 bases from V and 5 from J; bases not matched to a gene: 6. Germline V CDR1 and CDR2: SQVTM, ANQGSEA. The CDR3 extends over 12 amino acids. CDR3 in amino acids: CSVGDSGTEAFF. In DNA form, the CDR3 reads TGCAGCGTGGGGGACAGCGGGACTGAAGCTTTCTTT.

The CDR3 loop is CASSRTRTDTQYF. Written as DNA, the CDR3 is TGTGCCAGCAGCCGGACTCGCACAGATACGCAGTATTTT. V and J are TRBV7-6 and TRBJ2-3; tentative D call: TRBD2 (5 bases). V was trimmed by 5 bases and J by 1 base, leaving 7 bases between them. The CDR3 totals 13 residues. Germline V gene data show CDR1 as SGHVS and CDR2 as FNYEAQ.

CDR3 bases: TGTGCCAGCAGGGAAGCGGGACCCTCCTACAATGAGCAGTTCTTC. Protein sequence: CASREAGPSYNEQFF. V is TRBV27 and J is TRBJ2-1, with 7 bases identical to TRBD2. The CDR3 is 15 amino acids. V lost 6 bases to trimming and J lost 0 bases; unmatched junction nucleotides: 5. Germline CDR1 reads MNHEY; CDR2 reads SMNVEV (reference sequence).

This clone was counted once. V is TRBV5-6 and J is TRBJ1-2; the D is unclear. Germline V lookup: CDR1 SGHDT, CDR2 YYEEEE. V lost 2 bases, J lost 2 bases, and 10 bases lay in between. The CDR3 extends over 14 amino acids. CDR3 DNA sequence: TGTGCCAGCAGCTTTTACGCAGTCAACTATGGCTACACCTTC. Its protein is CASSFYAVNYGYTF.

The genes are TRBV6-1 and TRBJ2-1; the match to TRBD1 covers 8 bases. The CDR3 consists of 15 residues. With 2 bases clipped from V and 8 bases from J, the junction kept 8 bases outside the gene matches. Germline CDR1 MNHNS, CDR2 SASEGT. The CDR3 protein is CASSETRTGTDEQFF. DNA of the CDR3: TGTGCCAGCAGTGAAACCCGGACAGGGACCGATGAGCAGTTCTTC.

The chain employs TRBV19 and TRBJ1-5, with 7 bases that match TRBD1. Germline V CDR1 and CDR2: LNHDA, SQIVND (reference sequence). J gave up 5 bases and V 1 base, and 5 bases lay outside the gene matches. The CDR3 loop spans 15 amino acids. For the CDR3, the DNA is TGTGCCAGTAGTATAGGTGGGCAGGGGGATCAGCCCCAGCATTTT. It codes for CASSIGGQGDQPQHF.

This clone was observed a few times. This chain links TRBV7-9 with TRBJ1-1; possibly TRBD1 for D (5 bases). CDR3 length: 17 amino acids. V was shortened by 0 bases and J by 3 bases, with 17 bases between the two germline ends. Germline V CDR1 and CDR2: SEHNR, FQNEAQ (reference sequence). The CDR3 spells CASSLAAGRGVYTEAFF. The DNA of the CDR3 is TGTGCCAGCAGCTTAGCCGCGGGGCGCGGAGTTTACACTGAAGCTTTCTTT.

The chain is built from TRBV29-1 and TRBJ2-1, with 7 positions matching TRBD2. The CDR3 spans 13 residues. The germline CDR1 and CDR2 sequences are SQVTM and ANQGSEA. J gave up 7 bases and V 3 bases, and 6 bases lay outside the gene matches. As DNA, the CDR3 is TGCAGCGTTGACGCGGCCGGGGGGAATGAGCAGTTCTTC. As protein: CSVDAAGGNEQFF.

This sequence joins TRBV11-2 and TRBJ1-1, with TRBD1 as a possible D gene (6 bases). The CDR3 has 17 residues. Germline V gene lookup returns CDR1 SGHAT and CDR2 FQNNGV. V was trimmed by 2 bases and J by 1 base, leaving 17 bases between them. The CDR3 DNA sequence: TGTGCCAGCAGCTTACTGCCGGGGGGGCGAAAGAACACTGAAGCTTTCTTT. Its protein product is CASSLLPGGRKNTEAFF.

The J gene is TRBJ2-1, the V gene TRBV19; 7 bases are shared with TRBD2. CDR1 LNHDA and CDR2 SQIVND come from the germline V gene (reference sequence). The length of the CDR3 is 17 residues. With V trimmed by 4 bases and J by 0 bases, 9 bases remained unmatched. The CDR3 sequence is CASSNNLAESSYNEQFF. The CDR3 nucleotides read TGTGCCAGTAGTAACAATCTAGCGGAGAGCTCCTACAATGAGCAGTTCTTC.

The chain couples TRBV27 to TRBJ2-1, with 9 bases identical to TRBD1. Germline CDR1 MNHEY, CDR2 SMNVEV (reference sequence). CDR3 length: 15 residues. Trimming cost V 5 bases and J 8 bases; bases outside gene matches: 10. DNA of the CDR3: TGTGCCAGCAGTAATACCGGGACAGGGTTGGATGAGCAGTTCTTC. Protein sequence: CASSNTGTGLDEQFF.

The V and J genes are TRBV5-6 and TRBJ2-7, with a tentative D call TRBD2 (6 bases). V was cut by 4 bases and J by 4 bases, with 12 bases left in between. Germline V CDR1 and CDR2: SGHDT, YYEEEE. CDR3 size: 13 residues. Written as DNA, the CDR3 is TGTGCCAGCAGCGTTGGAGGGAGTTACGAGCAGTACTTC. Translated, it gives CASSVGGSYEQYF.